This T cell receptor beta chain was captured by sequencing in a study of blood T cell repertoires in COVID-19. In the study overall: T cells, B-cell-depleted T cells, or PBMCs supplied cDNA or gDNA.

Sequenced by immunoSEQ multiplex PCR; TCRdb stores in-frame clones only, minus some. Of hundreds of thousands of clones in the sample, roughly 80% were seen once. Germline V gene sequence: CDR1 MGHRA, CDR2 YSYEKL. CDR3 length: 15 amino acids. V lost 4 bases, J lost 11 bases, and 14 bases stayed unmatched. This receptor was taken from a woman of 80 years or more with COVID-19, enrolled during active disease. Material for sequencing was peripheral blood. V is TRBV4-1 and J is TRBJ1-2, with 9 bases fitting TRBD1. The CDR3 reads CASSRGQGPPESYTF. In DNA, the CDR3 is TGCGCCAGCAGCCGTGGACAGGGGCCTCCGGAGAGTTACACCTTC.